The subject of this entry is one T cell receptor (beta chain). This sample is drawn from a study of blood T cell repertoires in COVID-19. Original data processing: The assay estimated nucleated cells by amplifying reference gene primers. TCRdb's table, derived via immunoSEQ multiplex PCR, lists solely in-frame clones and lacks some. The V and J calls and clone size were taken over from that table, and D and trimming were inferred from the DNA. The table lists some 180,000 clones, more than 80% of them singletons. The TCR was taken from a woman aged 55 to 70 with acute or convalescent COVID-19. The sample taken for sequencing was peripheral blood.

CDR3 protein: CASSLTSGSEYEQYF. In nucleotides, the CDR3 is TGTGCCAGCAGCCTCACTAGCGGATCCGAATACGAGCAGTACTTC. This sequence joins TRBV3-1 (or the pseudogene TRBV3-2) and TRBJ2-7; TRBD2 agrees at 8 bases. Germline V gene lookup returns CDR1 LGHDT and CDR2 YNNKEL (reference sequence). Trimming at V came to 4 bases and at J to 4 bases, leaving 9 bases not matched to a gene. CDR3 length equals 15 residues.